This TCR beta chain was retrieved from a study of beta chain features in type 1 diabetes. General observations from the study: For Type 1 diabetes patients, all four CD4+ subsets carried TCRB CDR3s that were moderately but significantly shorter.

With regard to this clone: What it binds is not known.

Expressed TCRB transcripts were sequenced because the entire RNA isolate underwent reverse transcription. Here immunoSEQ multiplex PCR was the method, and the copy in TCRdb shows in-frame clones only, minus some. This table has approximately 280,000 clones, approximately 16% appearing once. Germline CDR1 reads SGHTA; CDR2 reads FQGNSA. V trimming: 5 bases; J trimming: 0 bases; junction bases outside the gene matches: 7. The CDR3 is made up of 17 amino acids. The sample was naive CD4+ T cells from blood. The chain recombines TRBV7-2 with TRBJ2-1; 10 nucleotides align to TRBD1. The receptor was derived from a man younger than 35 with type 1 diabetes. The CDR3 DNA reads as TGTGCCAGCAGCCCCTCCCGGACAGGGGGCTCCTACAATGAGCAGTTCTTC. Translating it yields CASSPSRTGGSYNEQFF.